The source of this T cell receptor (beta chain) is a study of STAT3 mutations in large granular lymphocyte leukemia. In the study overall: Roughly half the longitudinally sequenced T-LGLL patients had canonical STAT3 mutations.

Average productive template count per sample was roughly 38,000. Assay: immunoSEQ multiplex PCR; the TCRdb copy retains only in-frame clones and omits some. The top ten hold roughly 73% of the sample, which has around 4,500 clones, roughly four fifths seen once. Broader study findings: At least one immunodominant TCR beta clonotype appeared in every T-cell large granular lymphocyte leukemia patient. Suggested: STAT3 mutation was not the ancestral event for these clonal expansions. Some patients had persisting codominant clonotypes that could mask small clones.

Concerning this clone itself: Antigen unknown.

V lost 7 bases to trimming and J lost 7 bases; unmatched junction nucleotides: 7. Germline V CDR1 and CDR2: MDHEN, SYDVKM. The CDR3 runs 14 residues. Sequencing was done on a sample of peripheral blood mononuclear cells. The TCR originated in a man aged 35-49 years with T-cell large granular lymphocyte leukemia. Some clones in this sample may be carry-over from other donors' samples. The V and J genes are TRBV28 and TRBJ1-5; 10 bases fit TRBD1. CDR3 amino acids: CASTYDRGQQPQHF. Written as DNA, the CDR3 is TGTGCCAGCACCTATGACAGGGGGCAACAGCCCCAGCATTTT. The variable domain in full, completed from reference TRBV28 and TRBJ1-5, reads DVKVTQSSRYLVKRTGEKVFLECVQDMDHENMFWYRQDPGLGLRLIYFSYDVKMKEKGDIPEGYSVSREKKERFSLILESASTNQTSMYLCASTYDRGQQPQHFGDGTRLSIL.